This entry is about one T cell receptor beta chain. Its specificity is not known. Sequenced material consisted of expressed TCRB transcripts (all of the isolated RNA was reverse transcribed). Assay used: immunoSEQ multiplex PCR; TCRdb lists only in-frame clones, some missing. In the table there are 150,000 to 200,000 clones, around 9% of which are singletons. Germline loops: CDR1 LGHNA, CDR2 YNFKEQ. The CDR3 is 15 residues long. V lost 4 bases, J lost 5 bases, and 8 bases stayed unmatched. The sample comes from a study of beta chain features in type 1 diabetes. Notes on the study in general: Within each of all four CD4+ subsets, Type 1 diabetes patients had TCRB CDR3s that were moderately but significantly shorter.

The V call is TRBV4-2, the J call TRBJ1-1; 9 bases agree with TRBD1. Sequencing was done on a sample of central memory CD4+ T cells from blood. The sequence was obtained from a woman in her thirties with type 1 diabetes. DNA for the CDR3: TGTGCCAGCAGCCGGAATACAGGGGGCGAAACTGAAGCTTTCTTT. It encodes CASSRNTGGETEAFF.